The rows below give T cell receptor beta chains drawn from one sample of a study of cytomegalovirus exposure and HLA in healthy donors. Data came from immunoSEQ multiplex PCR; TCRdb stores just in-frame clones and leaves some out. The profile shows about 140,000 clones, about 74% of them singletons. The sequenced material came from PBMCs. These receptors all come from a woman in her 50s in good health and CMV-seronegative. CDR3s include the opening cysteine and the closing phenylalanine or tryptophan. Fields, in order: D gene, CDR3 length, clone size, J gene, V gene, CDR3 protein, CDR3 DNA. D genes are given only for firm matches. For some rows the clone size is stated as once, few or many, or as a class when expanded; others skip it.

TRBD1 16 . TRBJ2-1 TRBV4-1 CASSQGQGTLNNEQFF TGCGCCAGCAGCCAAGGACAGGGGACCCTCAACAATGAGCAGTTCTTC
. 17 . TRBJ1-5 TRBV4-2 CASSQDFGGGGNQPQHF TGTGCCAGCAGCCAAGATTTTGGGGGCGGTGGCAATCAGCCCCAGCATTTT
. 14 . TRBJ2-5 TRBV13 CASSSRQSQETQYF TGTGCCAGCAGCTCGAGACAGAGCCAAGAGACCCAGTACTTC
TRBD1 18 . TRBJ1-6 TRBV2 CASSTGQEEYARSSPLHF TGTGCCAGCAGTACGGGACAGGAGGAATATGCTAGAAGTTCACCCCTCCACTTT
TRBD2 13 . TRBJ2-1 TRBV29-1 CSAKTGGPNEQFF TGCAGCGCGAAAACGGGGGGGCCCAATGAGCAGTTCTTC
TRBD1 14 few TRBJ2-7 TRBV9 CASSVGTGAYEQYF TGTGCCAGCAGCGTGGGGACAGGGGCCTACGAGCAGTACTTC
TRBD2 15 . TRBJ2-3 TRBV19 CASSTVAGGVGTQYF TGTGCCAGTAGTACGGTAGCGGGGGGAGTCGGTACGCAGTATTTT
TRBD1 13 . TRBJ2-5 TRBV11-1 CASSLTGRETQYF TGTGCCAGCAGTCTGACAGGGCGAGAGACCCAGTACTTC
. 14 . TRBJ2-1 TRBV7-2 CASSLANQVNEQFF TGTGCCAGCAGCTTAGCTAACCAGGTCAATGAGCAGTTCTTC
TRBD2 19 . TRBJ2-6 TRBV9 CASSAPPGGGGSGANVLTF TGTGCCAGCAGCGCACCCCCTGGGGGGGGAGGGTCTGGGGCCAACGTCCTGACTTTC
TRBD2 15 . TRBJ2-1 TRBV9 CASSVVSGGDNEQFF TGTGCCAGCAGCGTAGTGAGCGGGGGAGATAATGAGCAGTTCTTC
TRBD1 16 once TRBJ2-7 TRBV19 CASSPGTGEYYYEQYF TGTGCCAGTAGTCCAGGGACAGGGGAATACTACTACGAGCAGTACTTC
TRBD1 16 once TRBJ1-2 TRBV6-5 CASSYLSTGGRYGYTF TGTGCCAGCAGTTACCTATCGACAGGGGGCCGCTATGGCTACACCTTC
TRBD2 13 . TRBJ2-1 TRBV5-4 CASRLGGTDEQFF TGTGCCAGCAGGCTCGGGGGGACCGATGAGCAGTTCTTC
TRBD1 15 . TRBJ1-2 TRBV7-2 CASSPGTVPSYGYTF TGTGCCAGCAGCCCCGGGACAGTCCCTTCCTATGGCTACACCTTC
. 15 . TRBJ1-2 TRBV7-2 CASSPAQGQGYGYTF TGTGCCAGCAGCCCAGCCCAGGGGCAGGGCTATGGCTACACCTTC
TRBD1 16 . TRBJ2-6 TRBV27 CASAGTGLSGANVLTF TGTGCCAGCGCCGGGACAGGCCTCTCTGGGGCCAACGTCCTGACTTTC
TRBD2 18 . TRBJ2-6 TRBV4-2 CASSPPTSGGAGANVLTF TGTGCCAGCAGCCCTCCGACTAGCGGGGGTGCTGGGGCCAACGTCCTGACTTTC
. 17 . TRBJ1-3 TRBV19 CASSRNPRVPSGNTIYF TGTGCCAGTAGTCGAAACCCGCGGGTACCCTCTGGAAACACCATATATTTT
. 13 few TRBJ1-4 TRBV2 CASSDRANEKLFF TGTGCCAGCAGTGACAGGGCTAATGAAAAACTGTTTTTT
TRBD1 15 . TRBJ2-1 TRBV5-1 CASSPTGGSYNEQFF TGCGCCAGCAGCCCGACAGGGGGCTCCTACAATGAGCAGTTCTTC
TRBD1 16 . TRBJ2-1 TRBV6-5 CASSYSPPTGANEQFF TGTGCCAGCAGTTACTCCCCCCCGACAGGGGCGAATGAGCAGTTCTTC